This T cell receptor beta chain was identified during a study of blood T cells in healthy people across ages. Primed by a sample-barcoded 5' primer and a J-beta primer mix, a second PCR proceeded for about 7 to 11 cycles. TCRdb processed the 5' RACE reads anew with MiXCR; each CDR3 protein has one entry. The data contain 1.5 million to 1.9 million distinct CDR3 sequences, roughly 43% of them seen just once; the ten biggest clones take up about 3.8%. V was pared by 2 bases and J by 13 bases, with 16 bases of the junction left unmatched. CDR3 length: 17 residues. Germline V gene sequence: CDR1 MNHEY, CDR2 SVGAGI.

This sequence originates from a young woman in good health. The chain couples TRBV6-5 to TRBJ2-4; 11 bases are a match to TRBD2. Sequenced material: blood. The CDR3 loop reads CASSYQKTSGSRDEQYF. CDR3 sequence (DNA): TGTGCCAGCAGTTACCAGAAAACTAGCGGGAGTAGGGATGAGCAGTACTTC.